This T cell receptor (beta chain) was observed in a study of cytomegalovirus exposure and HLA in healthy donors. The germline CDR1 and CDR2 sequences are SGHKS and YYEKEE (reference sequence). With 3 bases removed from V and 8 bases from J, the gap between germline ends came to 9 bases. The CDR3 has 12 amino acids. Data came from immunoSEQ multiplex PCR; TCRdb stores just in-frame clones and leaves some out. The sample records hundreds of thousands of clones, roughly 90% being singletons. In this sample, this clone turned up a few times. V gene TRBV5-5 combines with J gene TRBJ1-3; D may be TRBD1 (6 bases). The clonotype was recovered from a woman aged 18-29 years in good health and CMV-seronegative. The specimen sequenced was PBMCs. CDR3 DNA: TGTGCCAGCAGCTCACAGGGTTACACCATATATTTT. Protein: CASSSQGYTIYF.